The next 15 T cell receptor beta chains were all read from a single sample in a study of CD8+ T cells in alopecia areata. Specified treatment: oral pan-JAK inhibitor, 5-10 mg twice daily. RNA was extracted and reverse transcribed into cDNA as the sequencing template. Generated by immunoSEQ multiplex PCR, the TCRdb table keeps only in-frame clones and is missing some. The data contain about 200,000 clones, 58% of them singletons. The input for sequencing was CD4+ T cells sorted from blood, taken at week 24, from a patient treated with tofacitinib. These TCRs come from a human donor with alopecia areata.

For this clone: The junction shows a germline mismatch at one end, possibly a read error. The chain couples TRBV18 to TRBJ2-1; D remains unclear. The CDR3 loop spans 13 amino acids. Germline CDR1 is KGHSH and CDR2 is LQKENI. The CDR3 loop reads CASSPKAQIAWVF. For the CDR3, the DNA is TGTGCCAGCTCACCAAAGGCGCAGATAGCATGGGTCTTC.

This chain joins TRBV5-1 and TRBJ2-1; D is undetermined. The CDR3 length is 12 residues. Germline values: CDR1 SGHRS, CDR2 YFSETQ. V dropped 0 bases and J dropped 10 bases, with 8 bases sitting between them. The CDR3 region is CASSLAVGEQFF. In DNA form, the CDR3 reads TGCGCCAGCAGCTTGGCCGTTGGAGAGCAGTTCTTC.

The chain has TRBV4-1 and TRBJ1-5; D gene unclear. The CDR3 covers 15 residues. The V gene lost 0 bases and the J gene lost 6 bases, with 12 bases spanning the gap. Germline lookup yields CDR1 MGHRA and CDR2 YSYEKL. The CDR3 sequence: CASSQDGKGGQPQHF. The DNA of the CDR3 is TGCGCCAGCAGCCAAGATGGGAAGGGAGGTCAGCCCCAGCATTTT.

The chain carries TRBV29-1 and TRBJ1-1, with 12 bases aligning to TRBD1. V gave up 5 bases and J gave up 1 base; unmatched junction bases: 11. The CDR3 is 17 residues long. CDR1 SQVTM and CDR2 ANQGSEA come from the germline V gene. The CDR3 here is CSVLGTGGPTWNTEAFF. The CDR3 coding sequence is TGCAGCGTTTTGGGGACAGGGGGCCCGACATGGAACACTGAAGCTTTCTTT.

The chain couples TRBV27 to TRBJ1-1; D is ambiguous. The CDR3 totals 14 residues. The germline V gene encodes CDR1 MNHEY and CDR2 SMNVEV (reference sequence). Trimming took off 4 bases at V and 1 base at J, with 10 bases between the two ends. DNA of the CDR3: TGTGCCAGCAGTTCCCCGTGGCCGAACACTGAAGCTTTCTTT. This codes for CASSSPWPNTEAFF.

The chain uses TRBV30 and TRBJ1-1, with TRBD1 matching over 7 bases. The CDR3 is made up of 13 amino acids. Germline V CDR1 and CDR2: GTSNPN, SVGIG (reference sequence). The ends lost 5 bases at V and 6 bases at J; junction bases unmatched: 9. The CDR3 sequence is CAWRTGAVAEAFF. CDR3 in DNA: TGTGCCTGGCGTACAGGGGCAGTCGCTGAAGCTTTCTTT. The full variable domain, completed using reference TRBV30 and TRBJ1-1, is SQTIHQWPATLVQPVGSPLSLECTVEGTSNPNLYWYRQAAGRGLQLLFYSVGIGQISSEVPQNLSASRPQDRQFILSSKKLLLSDSGFYLCAWRTGAVAEAFFGQGTRLTVV.

The chain joins TRBV7-2 to TRBJ2-7; 9 bases are shared with TRBD1. The CDR3 is made up of 14 amino acids. V lost 5 bases to trimming and J lost 4 bases; unmatched junction nucleotides: 6. Germline V gene data show CDR1 as SGHTA and CDR2 as FQGNSA. For the CDR3, the DNA is TGTGCCAGCAGCCGGGACAGGGTGGGATACGAGCAGTACTTC. Its translation: CASSRDRVGYEQYF.

V gene TRBV7-9 combines with J gene TRBJ2-5, with a tentative D call TRBD2 (6 bases). The germline CDR1 and CDR2 sequences are SEHNR and FQNEAQ (reference sequence). The ends were cut back, 5 bases at V and 1 base at J, with 8 bases in the middle. This CDR3 has 13 residues. This CDR3 is CASSRGSQETQYF. CDR3 DNA sequence: TGTGCCAGCAGCCGGGGGAGCCAAGAGACCCAGTACTTC.

The chain is built from TRBV7-9 and TRBJ1-6; D is undetermined. Germline CDR1 and CDR2: SEHNR and FQNEAQ (reference sequence). The germline V and J ends were trimmed by 1 base and 4 bases, with 11 bases remaining between them. The CDR3 runs 16 residues. The CDR3 DNA reads TGTGCCAGCAGCTTAGGGACGGGCGGATATAATTCACCCCTCCACTTT. Translated: CASSLGTGGYNSPLHF.

This clone showed up just a few times. This sample also contains other DNA sequences that code for the same CDR3. This chain connects TRBV5-1 to TRBJ2-5; no firm D call. The CDR3 is 13 amino acids. Trimming stripped 0 bases from V and 1 base from J, with 4 bases between. Germline-derived CDR1 and CDR2 are SGHRS and YFSETQ. CDR3 protein: CASSLGPQETQYF. CDR3 bases: TGCGCCAGCAGCTTGGGACCCCAAGAGACCCAGTACTTC.

The rearrangement uses TRBV5-5 and TRBJ2-5; the match to TRBD2 covers 11 bases. The CDR3 spans 16 residues. The junction had 3 bases not matched to a gene; V was cut back by 0 bases and J by 2 bases. CDR1 is SGHKS, CDR2 YYEKEE, per germline (reference sequence). CDR3 bases: TGTGCCAGCAGCTTGGGGCTAGCGGGGGGACAAGAGACCCAGTACTTC. Its protein product is CASSLGLAGGQETQYF.

In this sample, this clone turned up once. The gene calls are TRBV7-9 and TRBJ1-5; the match to TRBD1 covers 8 bases. Germline CDR1 reads SEHNR; CDR2 reads FQNEAQ (reference sequence). The junction had 4 bases not matched to a gene; V was cut back by 5 bases and J by 1 base. This CDR3 is built from 15 residues. CDR3: CASSHGQGSNQPQHF. The CDR3 coding sequence is TGTGCCAGCAGCCATGGACAGGGAAGCAATCAGCCCCAGCATTTT.

The chain joins TRBV29-1 to TRBJ2-7; 8 bases are a match to TRBD1. The V gene end was trimmed by 3 bases and the J gene end by 10 bases; junction bases not matched to a gene: 14. There are 14 residues in the CDR3. Germline V lookup: CDR1 SQVTM, CDR2 ANQGSEA. CDR3 residues: CSVDSGTGGGQQYF. The CDR3 nucleotides are TGCAGCGTTGACTCCGGGACAGGAGGGGGTCAACAGTACTTC.

A word on this clone: In the same sample, other DNA sequences code for this CDR3. The rearrangement joins TRBV7-2 to TRBJ2-5; D is undetermined. This CDR3 is built from 14 residues. Germline lookup yields CDR1 SGHTA and CDR2 FQGNSA. The V end was cut by 0 bases, the J end by 3 bases, with 8 bases between. This CDR3 reads CASSLALFEETQYF. For the CDR3, the DNA is TGTGCCAGCAGCTTAGCGCTGTTCGAAGAGACCCAGTACTTC. Supplemented by reference TRBV7-2 and TRBJ2-5, the full variable domain reads GAGVSQSPSNKVTEKGKDVELRCDPISGHTALYWYRQSLGQGLEFLIYFQGNSAPDKSGLPSDRFSAERTGGSVSTLTIQRTQQEDSAVYLCASSLALFEETQYFGPGTRLLVL.

This chain's CDR3 is CASSLYGDTEAFF. CDR3 nucleotides: TGTGCCAGCAGCCTCTATGGGGACACTGAAGCTTTCTTT. The V and J genes are TRBV7-2 and TRBJ1-1; the D is unclear. Deletions cut 5 bases from V and 3 bases from J, with 10 bases between. In germline, CDR1 is SGHTA, CDR2 FQGNSA. The CDR3 totals 13 residues. The full variable domain, its missing parts supplied by reference TRBV7-2 and TRBJ1-1, is GAGVSQSPSNKVTEKGKDVELRCDPISGHTALYWYRQSLGQGLEFLIYFQGNSAPDKSGLPSDRFSAERTGGSVSTLTIQRTQQEDSAVYLCASSLYGDTEAFFGQGTRLTVV.